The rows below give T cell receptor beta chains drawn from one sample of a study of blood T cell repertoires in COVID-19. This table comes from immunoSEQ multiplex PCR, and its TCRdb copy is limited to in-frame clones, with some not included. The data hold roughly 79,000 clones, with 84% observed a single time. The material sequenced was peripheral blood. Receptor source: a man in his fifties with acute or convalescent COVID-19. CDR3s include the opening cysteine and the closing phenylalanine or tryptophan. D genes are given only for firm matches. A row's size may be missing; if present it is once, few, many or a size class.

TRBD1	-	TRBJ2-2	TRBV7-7	CASSAGQGDTGELFF	TGTGCCAGCAGCGCGGGACAGGGGGACACCGGGGAGCTGTTTTTT
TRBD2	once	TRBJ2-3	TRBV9	CASSVAGLAEYTQYF	TGTGCCAGCAGCGTAGCTGGACTAGCGGAGTATACGCAGTATTTT
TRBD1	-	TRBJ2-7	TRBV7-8	CASSLIIGQGTYEQYF	TGTGCCAGCAGCTTAATTATAGGACAGGGAACCTACGAGCAGTACTTC
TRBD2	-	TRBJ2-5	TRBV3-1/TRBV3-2	CASSQGGLAGAETQYF	TGTGCCAGCAGCCAAGGGGGACTAGCGGGAGCGGAGACCCAGTACTTC
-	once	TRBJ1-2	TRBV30	CAWSVLGIGLITF	TGTGCCTGGAGTGTACTAGGAATCGGTTTAATCACCTTC
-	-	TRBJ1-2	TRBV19	CASVMGANYGYTF	TGTGCCAGTGTTATGGGAGCTAACTATGGCTACACCTTC
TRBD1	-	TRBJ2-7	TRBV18	CASSPGTAKYEQYF	TGTGCCAGCTCACCCGGGACAGCAAAATACGAGCAGTACTTC
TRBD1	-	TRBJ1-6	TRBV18	CASSPTPGQGNSPLHF	TGTGCCAGCTCACCTACCCCGGGACAGGGAAATTCACCCCTCCACTTT
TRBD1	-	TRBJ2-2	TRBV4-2	CASSQERTGGFGELFF	TGTGCCAGCAGCCAAGAACGGACAGGGGGATTCGGGGAGCTGTTTTTT
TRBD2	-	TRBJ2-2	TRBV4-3	CASSVKGGTGELFF	TGCGCCAGCAGCGTAAAGGGAGGGACCGGGGAGCTGTTTTTT
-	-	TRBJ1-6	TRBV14	CASSPRNSFAHNSPLHF	TGTGCCAGCAGCCCTCGGAACAGCTTCGCCCATAATTCACCCCTCCACTTT
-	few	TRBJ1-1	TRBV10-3	CAISGAGVNTEAFF	TGTGCCATCAGTGGGGCAGGGGTGAACACTGAAGCTTTCTTT
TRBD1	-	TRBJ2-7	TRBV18	CASSPLTGQGTGAGYEQYF	TGTGCCAGCTCACCCCTGACAGGACAGGGAACGGGTGCAGGCTACGAGCAGTACTTC
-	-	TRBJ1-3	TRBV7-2	CASSLVFGSGNTIYF	TGTGCCAGCAGCTTGGTTTTCGGCTCTGGAAACACCATATATTTT
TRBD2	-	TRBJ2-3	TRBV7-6	CASSSTFQRGYTDTQYF	TGTGCCAGCAGCTCCACCTTCCAGCGGGGTTACACAGATACGCAGTATTTT
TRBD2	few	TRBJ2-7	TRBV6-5	CASRGSGIKGYEQYF	TGTGCCAGCAGGGGTAGCGGGATAAAGGGTTACGAGCAGTACTTC
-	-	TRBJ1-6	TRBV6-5	CASLGGRGSPLHF	TGTGCCAGCCTCGGTGGACGGGGGTCACCCCTCCACTTT
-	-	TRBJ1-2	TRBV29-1	CSVLDRGNYGYTF	TGCAGCGTTCTCGATCGGGGTAACTATGGCTACACCTTC
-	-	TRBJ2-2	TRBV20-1	CSASGAFRGMKANTGELFF	TGCAGTGCTAGTGGGGCTTTTCGAGGGATGAAGGCGAACACCGGGGAGCTGTTTTTT
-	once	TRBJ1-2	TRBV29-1	CSVEKRVVYGYTF	TGCAGCGTTGAAAAACGGGTAGTTTATGGCTACACCTTC
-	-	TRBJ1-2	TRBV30	CAWSVRNSFIYGYTF	TGTGCCTGGAGTGTACGAAACAGTTTTATCTATGGCTACACCTTC
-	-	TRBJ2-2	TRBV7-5	CARSPDGAGELFF	TGTGCCAGAAGCCCGGATGGAGCCGGGGAGCTGTTTTTT
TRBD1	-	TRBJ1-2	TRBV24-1	CATSDPTGGYYGYTF	TGTGCCACCAGTGACCCGACAGGGGGCTACTATGGCTACACCTTC
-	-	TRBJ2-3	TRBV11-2	CASSTTGLTDTQYF	TGTGCCAGCAGCACGACAGGTTTGACAGATACGCAGTATTTT
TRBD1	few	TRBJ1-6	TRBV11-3	CASSLDQGGSSYNSPLHF	TGTGCCAGCAGCTTGGATCAGGGGGGAAGCTCCTATAATTCACCCCTCCACTTT
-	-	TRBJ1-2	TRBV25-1	CASSEWEEGYGYTF	TGTGCCAGCAGTGAATGGGAGGAGGGCTATGGCTACACCTTC
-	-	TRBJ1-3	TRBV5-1	CASSWRDGGDTIYF	TGCGCCAGCAGCTGGAGGGACGGAGGGGACACCATATATTTT
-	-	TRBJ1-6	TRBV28	CASSPGGYNSPLHF	TGTGCCAGCAGCCCGGGGGGTTATAATTCACCCCTCCACTTT
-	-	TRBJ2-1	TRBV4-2	CASSQSLARRGSESSYNEQFF	TGTGCCAGCAGCCAAAGTTTGGCCCGGAGGGGTAGCGAGAGCTCCTACAATGAGCAGTTCTTC
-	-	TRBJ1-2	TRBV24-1	CATSDSGRDGYTF	TGTGCCACCAGTGATTCCGGGAGGGATGGCTACACCTTC
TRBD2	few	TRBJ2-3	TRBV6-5	CASSFQREQDTQYF	TGTGCCAGCAGTTTCCAGCGGGAGCAAGATACGCAGTATTTT
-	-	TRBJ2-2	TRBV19	CASSLNLGLLNTGELFF	TGTGCCAGTAGTCTCAACCTGGGACTCCTGAACACCGGGGAGCTGTTTTTT
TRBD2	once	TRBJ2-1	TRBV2	CASSLGLAVNEQFF	TGTGCCAGCAGTCTGGGACTAGCGGTCAATGAGCAGTTCTTC
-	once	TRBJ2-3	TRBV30	CAWSVYSDTQYF	TGTGCCTGGAGTGTATACTCAGATACGCAGTATTTT
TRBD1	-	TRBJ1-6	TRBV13	CASSLERGQGSPLHF	TGTGCCAGCAGCTTAGAGAGGGGGCAAGGTTCACCCCTCCACTTT
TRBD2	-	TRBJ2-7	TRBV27	CASSLSRREGINEQYF	TGTGCCAGCAGTTTATCGAGGCGGGAGGGCATCAACGAGCAGTACTTC
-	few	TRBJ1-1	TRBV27	CASSFGGGTEAFF	TGTGCCAGCAGTTTTGGGGGAGGGACTGAAGCTTTCTTT
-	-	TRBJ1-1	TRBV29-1	CSALNREMNTEAFF	TGCAGCGCCCTAAACAGGGAGATGAACACTGAAGCTTTCTTT
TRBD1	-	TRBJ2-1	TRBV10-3	CAISRSEGQGNNEQFF	TGTGCCATCAGCCGGAGTGAGGGACAGGGGAATAATGAGCAGTTCTTC
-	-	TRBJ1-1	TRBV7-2	CASSFQGNTEAFF	TGTGCCAGCAGCTTTCAGGGGAACACTGAAGCTTTCTTT
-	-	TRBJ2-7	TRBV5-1	CASSLDRTYEQYF	TGCGCCAGCAGTCTCGACAGGACCTACGAGCAGTACTTC
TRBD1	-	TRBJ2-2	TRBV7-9	CAGRRTGDAGELFF	TGTGCCGGACGCCGGACAGGGGACGCCGGGGAGCTGTTTTTT
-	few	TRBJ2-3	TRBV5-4	CASSLGGSEDTQYF	TGTGCCAGCAGCTTGGGAGGGTCGGAAGATACGCAGTATTTT